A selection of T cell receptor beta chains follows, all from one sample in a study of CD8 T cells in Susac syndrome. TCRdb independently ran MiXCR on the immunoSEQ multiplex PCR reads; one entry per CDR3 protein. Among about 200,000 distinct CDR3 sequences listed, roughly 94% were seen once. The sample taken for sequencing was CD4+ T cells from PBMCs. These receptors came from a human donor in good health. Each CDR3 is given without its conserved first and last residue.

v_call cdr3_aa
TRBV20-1 SASGAARGTGELF
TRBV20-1 SARVPTASETQY
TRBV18 ASSRQGAFTDEQY
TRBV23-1 ASSQRGQGKVTGELF
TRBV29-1 SPVIGTDTQY
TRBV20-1 SASGVFGYT
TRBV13 ASSPGAGLQETQY
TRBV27 ASSKPGRNTEAF
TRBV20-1 SARGGSSYNEQF
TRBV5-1 ASSQDSGGGYT
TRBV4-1 ASSQENRGRFH
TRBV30 ASRQGPPGMNTEAF
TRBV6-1 ASRGERGINNSPLH
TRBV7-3 ASSPNGGRTSGSETQY
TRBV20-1 SARVLGTSQGGYGYT
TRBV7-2 ASSGYRDTIY
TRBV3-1 ASSQPGQGLDYGYT
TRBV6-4 ASSDNVLGEQF
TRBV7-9 ASSLGLGQNTEAF
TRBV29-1 SVQRLSLGTDTQY
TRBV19 ASSPDTEEPLH
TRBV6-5 ASSSLTGTGYT
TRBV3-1 ASSPWGQWARRTEQY
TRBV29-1 SVVVAARDAQY
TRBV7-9 ASSSHSGANVLT
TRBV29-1 SVETGVRETQY
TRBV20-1 SARVYRDTSSTYEQY
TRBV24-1 ATSDFGRETQY
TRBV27 ASSLLAGDPRLSYNEQF
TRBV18 ASLDPEQQETQY
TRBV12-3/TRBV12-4 ASSPSPAAEDSPLH
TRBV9 ASSATGTSYNEQF
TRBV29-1 SVAGINGYT
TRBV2 ASSERLAGETQY
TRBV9 ASSVLDSNNSPLH
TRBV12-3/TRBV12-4 ASSPLVGELF
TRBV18 ASSITDRANTEAF
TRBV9 ASSTKRLGTGVTGELF
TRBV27 ASRSRIVDTQY
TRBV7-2 ASSIRDSNYGYT
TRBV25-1 ASSVRGPSYEQY
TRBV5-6 ASSLVDIQY
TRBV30 AWSPPSGGLINEQF
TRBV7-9 ASSRPGQGAQGYT
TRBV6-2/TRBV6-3 ASSPPGRGISGELF
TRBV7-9 ASSLLNRGDTQY
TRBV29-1 SVDTGTDTQY
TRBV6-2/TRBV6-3 ASIPTSGIAGEQF